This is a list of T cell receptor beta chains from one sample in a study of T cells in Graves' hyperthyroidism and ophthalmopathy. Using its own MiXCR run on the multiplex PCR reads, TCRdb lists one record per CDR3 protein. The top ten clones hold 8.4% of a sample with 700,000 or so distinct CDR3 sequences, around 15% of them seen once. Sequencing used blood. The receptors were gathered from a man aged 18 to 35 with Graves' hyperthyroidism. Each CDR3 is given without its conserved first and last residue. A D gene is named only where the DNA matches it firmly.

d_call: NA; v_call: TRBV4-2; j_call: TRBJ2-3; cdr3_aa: ASSLREESTDTQY
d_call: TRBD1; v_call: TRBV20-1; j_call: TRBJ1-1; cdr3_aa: SAPDRVKTEAF
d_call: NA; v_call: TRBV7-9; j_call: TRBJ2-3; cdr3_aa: ASSSKGRGTDTQY
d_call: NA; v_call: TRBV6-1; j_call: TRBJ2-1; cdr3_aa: ASKRQSSYNEQF
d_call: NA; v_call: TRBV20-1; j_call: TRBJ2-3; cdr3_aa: SATPGPGVEDTQY
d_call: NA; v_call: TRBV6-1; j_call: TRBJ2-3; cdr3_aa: ASSEVGLPRDTQY
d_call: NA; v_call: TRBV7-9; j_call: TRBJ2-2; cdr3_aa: ASSSSLGLPGELF
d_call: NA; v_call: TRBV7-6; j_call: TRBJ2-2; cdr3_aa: ASSFWQEESGELF
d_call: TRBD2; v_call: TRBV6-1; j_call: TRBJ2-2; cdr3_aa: ASTPLAGGDGELF
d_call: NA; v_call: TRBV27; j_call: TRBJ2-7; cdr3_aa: ASSNAGWGRGEQY
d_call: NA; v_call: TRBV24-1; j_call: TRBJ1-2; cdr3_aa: ATSDSGAGYGYT